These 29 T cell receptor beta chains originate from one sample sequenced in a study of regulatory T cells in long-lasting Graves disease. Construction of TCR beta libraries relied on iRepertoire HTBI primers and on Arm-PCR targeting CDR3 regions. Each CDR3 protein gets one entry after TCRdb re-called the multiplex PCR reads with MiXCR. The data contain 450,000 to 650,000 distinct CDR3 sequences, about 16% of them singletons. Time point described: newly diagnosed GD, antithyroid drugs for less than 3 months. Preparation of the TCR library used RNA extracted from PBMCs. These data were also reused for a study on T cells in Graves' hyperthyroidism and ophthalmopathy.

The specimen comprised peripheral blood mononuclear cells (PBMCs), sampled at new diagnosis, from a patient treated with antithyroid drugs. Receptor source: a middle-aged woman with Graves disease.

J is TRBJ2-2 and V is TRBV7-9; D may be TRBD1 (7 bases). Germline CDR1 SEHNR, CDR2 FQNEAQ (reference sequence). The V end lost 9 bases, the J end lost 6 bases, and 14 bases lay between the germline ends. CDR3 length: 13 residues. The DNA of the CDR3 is TGTGCCAGATCGCAGGGGGACTCCGGGGAGCTGTTTTTT. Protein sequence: CARSQGDSGELFF.

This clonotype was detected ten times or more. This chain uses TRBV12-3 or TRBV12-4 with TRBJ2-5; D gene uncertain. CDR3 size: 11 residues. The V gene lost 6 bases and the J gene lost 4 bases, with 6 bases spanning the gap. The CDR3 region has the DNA TGTGCCAGCAGAGACGGAGAGACCCAGTACTTC. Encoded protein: CASRDGETQYF.

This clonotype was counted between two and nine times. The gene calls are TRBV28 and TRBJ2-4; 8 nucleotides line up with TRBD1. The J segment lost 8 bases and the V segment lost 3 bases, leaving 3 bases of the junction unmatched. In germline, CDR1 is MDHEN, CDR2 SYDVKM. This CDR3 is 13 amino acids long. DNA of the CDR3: TGTGCCAGCAGTTTTACAGGGGGGTACATTCAGTACTTC. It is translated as CASSFTGGYIQYF.

CDR3 DNA: TGTGCCAGCAGTGAGGTAGGGGGTGGTGAAAAACTGTTTTTT. Protein sequence: CASSEVGGGEKLFF. This chain uses TRBV6-1 with TRBJ1-4; the D gene is possibly TRBD1 (6 bases). Trimming stripped 3 bases from V and 7 bases from J, with 12 bases between. This CDR3 is 14 amino acids long. Germline lookup yields CDR1 MNHNS and CDR2 SASEGT.

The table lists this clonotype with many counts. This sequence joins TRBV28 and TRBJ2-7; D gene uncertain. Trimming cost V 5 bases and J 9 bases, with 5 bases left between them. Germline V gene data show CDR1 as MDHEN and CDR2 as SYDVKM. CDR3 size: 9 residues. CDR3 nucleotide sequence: TGTGCCAGCAGTCCCCCGCAGTACTTC. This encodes CASSPPQYF.

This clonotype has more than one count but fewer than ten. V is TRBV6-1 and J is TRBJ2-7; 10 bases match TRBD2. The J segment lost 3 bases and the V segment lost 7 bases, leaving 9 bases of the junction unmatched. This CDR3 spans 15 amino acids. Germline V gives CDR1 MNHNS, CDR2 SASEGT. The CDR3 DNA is TGTGCCAGCACGAGAAGCGGGGGGGCCGACTACGAGCAGTACTTC. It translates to CASTRSGGADYEQYF.

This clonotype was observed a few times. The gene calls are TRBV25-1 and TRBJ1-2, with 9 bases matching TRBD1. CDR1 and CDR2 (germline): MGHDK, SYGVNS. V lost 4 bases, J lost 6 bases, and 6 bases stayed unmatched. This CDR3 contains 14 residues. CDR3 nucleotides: TGTGCCAGCAGTGTCGGACAGGGGCGACATGGCTACACCTTC. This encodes CASSVGQGRHGYTF.

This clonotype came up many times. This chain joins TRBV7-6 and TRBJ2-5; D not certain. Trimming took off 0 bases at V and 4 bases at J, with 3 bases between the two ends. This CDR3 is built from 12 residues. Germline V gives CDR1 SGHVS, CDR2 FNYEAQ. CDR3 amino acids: CASSLALETQYF. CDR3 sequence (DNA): TGTGCCAGCAGCTTAGCGTTAGAGACCCAGTACTTC.

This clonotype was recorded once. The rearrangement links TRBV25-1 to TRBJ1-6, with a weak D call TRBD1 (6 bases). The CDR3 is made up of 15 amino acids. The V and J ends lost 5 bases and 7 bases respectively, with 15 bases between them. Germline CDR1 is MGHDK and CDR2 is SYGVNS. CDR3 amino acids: CASSTRGGGNSPLHF. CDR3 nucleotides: TGTGCCAGCAGTACCCGGGGGGGCGGGAATTCACCCCTCCACTTT.

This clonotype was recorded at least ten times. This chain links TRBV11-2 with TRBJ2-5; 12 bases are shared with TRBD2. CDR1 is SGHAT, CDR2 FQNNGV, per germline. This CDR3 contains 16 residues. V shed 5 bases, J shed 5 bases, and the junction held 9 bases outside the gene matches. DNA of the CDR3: TGTGCCAGCAGCCGCGGGACTAGCGGGTGGAGGGAGACCCAGTACTTC. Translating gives CASSRGTSGWRETQYF.

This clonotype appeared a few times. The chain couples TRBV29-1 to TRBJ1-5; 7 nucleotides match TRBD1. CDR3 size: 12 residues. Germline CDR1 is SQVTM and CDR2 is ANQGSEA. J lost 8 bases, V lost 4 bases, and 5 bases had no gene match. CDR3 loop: CSVGQGNEPQHF. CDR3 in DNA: TGCAGCGTTGGACAGGGTAATGAGCCCCAGCATTTT.

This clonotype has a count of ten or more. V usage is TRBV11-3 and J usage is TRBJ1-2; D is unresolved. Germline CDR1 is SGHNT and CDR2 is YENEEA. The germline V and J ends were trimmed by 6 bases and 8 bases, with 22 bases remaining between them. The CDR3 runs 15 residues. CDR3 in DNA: TGTGCCAGCAGTTTTACGGGCTTCACGACAATAGGCTACACCTTC. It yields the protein CASSFTGFTTIGYTF.

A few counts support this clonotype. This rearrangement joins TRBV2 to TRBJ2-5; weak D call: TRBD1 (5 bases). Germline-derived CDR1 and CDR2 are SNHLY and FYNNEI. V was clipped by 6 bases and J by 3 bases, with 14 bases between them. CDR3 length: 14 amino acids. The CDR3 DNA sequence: TGTGCCAGCAGCGTAGGTCAGGGTAAAGAGACCCAGTACTTC. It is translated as CASSVGQGKETQYF.

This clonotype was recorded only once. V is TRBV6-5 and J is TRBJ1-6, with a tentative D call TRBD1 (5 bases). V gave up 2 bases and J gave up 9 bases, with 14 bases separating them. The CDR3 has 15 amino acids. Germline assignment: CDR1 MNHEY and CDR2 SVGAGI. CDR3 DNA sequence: TGTGCCAGCAGTTACCCTCGGGACCAGGGTTCACCCCTCCACTTT. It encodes CASSYPRDQGSPLHF.

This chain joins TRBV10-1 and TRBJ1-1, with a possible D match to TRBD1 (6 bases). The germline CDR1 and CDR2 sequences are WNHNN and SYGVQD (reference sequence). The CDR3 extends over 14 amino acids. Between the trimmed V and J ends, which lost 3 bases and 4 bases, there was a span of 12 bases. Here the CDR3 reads CASSENRAITEAFF. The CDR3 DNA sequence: TGCGCCAGCAGTGAAAACAGGGCGATCACTGAAGCTTTCTTT.

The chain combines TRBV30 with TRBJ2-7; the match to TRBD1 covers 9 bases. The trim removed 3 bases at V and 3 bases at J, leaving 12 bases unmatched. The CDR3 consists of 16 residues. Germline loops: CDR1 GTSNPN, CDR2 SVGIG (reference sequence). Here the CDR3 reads CAWRTFYRGRSYEQYF. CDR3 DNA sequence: TGTGCCTGGAGGACGTTTTACAGGGGGCGAAGCTACGAGCAGTACTTC.

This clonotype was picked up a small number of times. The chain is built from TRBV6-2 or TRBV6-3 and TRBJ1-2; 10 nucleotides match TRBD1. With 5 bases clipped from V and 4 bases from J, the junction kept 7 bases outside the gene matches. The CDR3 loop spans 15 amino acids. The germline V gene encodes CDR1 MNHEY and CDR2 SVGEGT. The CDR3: CASSGGTGAFYGYTF. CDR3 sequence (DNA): TGTGCCAGCAGTGGCGGGACAGGGGCCTTCTATGGCTACACCTTC.

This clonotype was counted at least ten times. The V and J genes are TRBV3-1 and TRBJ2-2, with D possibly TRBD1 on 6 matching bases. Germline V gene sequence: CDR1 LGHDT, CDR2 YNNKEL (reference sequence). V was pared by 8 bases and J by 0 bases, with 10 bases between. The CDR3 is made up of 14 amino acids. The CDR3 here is CASQTGPNTGELFF. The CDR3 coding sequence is TGTGCCAGCCAGACAGGTCCGAACACCGGGGAGCTGTTTTTT.

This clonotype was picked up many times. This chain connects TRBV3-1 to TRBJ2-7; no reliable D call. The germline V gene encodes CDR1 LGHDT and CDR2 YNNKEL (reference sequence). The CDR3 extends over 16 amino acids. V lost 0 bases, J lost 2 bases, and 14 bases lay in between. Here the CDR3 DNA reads TGTGCCAGCAGCCAAGAGTGGTTAGTGGAAACCTACGAGCAGTACTTC. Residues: CASSQEWLVETYEQYF.

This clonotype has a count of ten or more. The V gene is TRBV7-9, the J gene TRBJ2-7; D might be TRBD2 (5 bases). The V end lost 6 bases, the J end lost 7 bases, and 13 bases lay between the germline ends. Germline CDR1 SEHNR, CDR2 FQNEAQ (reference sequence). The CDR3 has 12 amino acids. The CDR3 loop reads CASSTETGEQYF. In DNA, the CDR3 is TGTGCCAGCAGTACTGAAACGGGGGAGCAGTACTTC.

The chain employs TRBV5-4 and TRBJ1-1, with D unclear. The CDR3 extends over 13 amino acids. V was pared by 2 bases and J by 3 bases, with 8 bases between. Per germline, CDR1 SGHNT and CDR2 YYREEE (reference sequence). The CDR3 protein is CASSFAEYTEAFF. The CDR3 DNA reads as TGTGCCAGCAGCTTTGCGGAATACACTGAAGCTTTCTTT.

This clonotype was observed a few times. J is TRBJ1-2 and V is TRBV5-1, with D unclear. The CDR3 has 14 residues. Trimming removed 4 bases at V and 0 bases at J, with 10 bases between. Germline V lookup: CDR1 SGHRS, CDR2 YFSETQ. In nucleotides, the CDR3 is TGCGCCAGCAGCCGAGAAAACTCTAACTATGGCTACACCTTC. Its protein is CASSRENSNYGYTF. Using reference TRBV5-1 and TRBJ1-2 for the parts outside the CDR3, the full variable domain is KAGVTQTPRYLIKTRGQQVTLSCSPISGHRSVSWYQQTPGQGLQFLFEYFSETQRNKGNFPGRFSGRQFSNSRSEMNVSTLELGDSALYLCASSRENSNYGYTFGSGTRLTVV.

The CDR3 is CASSPNEGGSYTEAFF. CDR3 in DNA: TGTGCCAGCAGCCCCAACGAAGGGGGCAGCTACACTGAAGCTTTCTTT. The chain uses TRBV7-9 and TRBJ1-1; 7 nucleotides line up with TRBD1. The CDR3 consists of 16 residues. From germline, CDR1 is SEHNR and CDR2 FQNEAQ (reference sequence). The J segment lost 3 bases and the V segment lost 5 bases, leaving 12 bases of the junction unmatched.

The DNA of the CDR3 is TGTGCCAGCAGCCGTAGCGGGGGAGAGACATATACGCAGTATTTT. Its protein product is CASSRSGGETYTQYF. The gene calls are TRBV7-3 and TRBJ2-3; TRBD2 matches at 9 bases. This CDR3 region has 15 residues. CDR1 and CDR2 from the germline V gene are SGHTA and FQGTGA. V shed 5 bases, J shed 7 bases, and the junction held 10 bases outside the gene matches.

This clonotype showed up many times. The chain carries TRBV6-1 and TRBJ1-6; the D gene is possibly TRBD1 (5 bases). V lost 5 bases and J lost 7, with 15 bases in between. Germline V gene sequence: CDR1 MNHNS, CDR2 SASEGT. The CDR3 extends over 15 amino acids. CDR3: CASSLNWGNNSPLHF. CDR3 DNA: TGTGCCAGCAGTCTGAATTGGGGCAACAATTCACCCCTCCACTTT.

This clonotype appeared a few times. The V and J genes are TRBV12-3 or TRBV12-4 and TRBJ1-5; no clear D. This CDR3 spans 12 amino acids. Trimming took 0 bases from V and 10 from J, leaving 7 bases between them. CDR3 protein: CASSLALGPQHF. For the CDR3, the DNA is TGTGCCAGCAGTTTAGCGCTGGGACCCCAGCATTTT.

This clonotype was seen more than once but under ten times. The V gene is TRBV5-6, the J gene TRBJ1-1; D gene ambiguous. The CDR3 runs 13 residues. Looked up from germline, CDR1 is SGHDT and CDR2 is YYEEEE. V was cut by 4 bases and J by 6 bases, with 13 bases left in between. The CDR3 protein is CASSPDVDAEAFF. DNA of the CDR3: TGTGCCAGCAGCCCGGACGTAGACGCTGAAGCTTTCTTT.

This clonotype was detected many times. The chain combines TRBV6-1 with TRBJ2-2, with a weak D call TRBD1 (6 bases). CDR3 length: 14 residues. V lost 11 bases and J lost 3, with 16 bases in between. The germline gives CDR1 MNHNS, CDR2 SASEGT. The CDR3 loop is CAVRTARDTGELFF. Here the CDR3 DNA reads TGTGCCGTCCGGACAGCGAGGGACACCGGGGAGCTGTTTTTT.

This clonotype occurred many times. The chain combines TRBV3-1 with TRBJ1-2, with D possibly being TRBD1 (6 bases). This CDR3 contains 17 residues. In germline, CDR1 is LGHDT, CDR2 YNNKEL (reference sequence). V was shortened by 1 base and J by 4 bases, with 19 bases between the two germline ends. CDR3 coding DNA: TGTGCCAGCAGCCAAGGAGTCGGGGGCCCGTTCCTCTATGGCTACACCTTC. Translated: CASSQGVGGPFLYGYTF.